Listed here are 8 T cell receptor beta chains from one sample, sequenced in a study of control samples from healthy donors and cancer patients (TCRdb year 2020). The library was obtained by the immunoSEQ multiplex PCR assay. TCRdb provides this immuneACCESS table in a form limited to in-frame rearrangements. Some clones are lacking; in checked studies, under half of them reflect an unresolved V gene, and why the rest are absent is not known. Present in this sample are tens of thousands of clones, around 93% of which were seen just once. The ten largest clones take up 22% of the sample. Sequenced sample: PBMCs. The receptors derive from a middle-aged woman with head and neck cancer.

The genes are TRBV25-1 and TRBJ1-3; D not resolved. The length of the CDR3 is 15 residues. V lost 6 bases and J 0 bases, leaving 12 bases between the germline ends. Germline values: CDR1 MGHDK, CDR2 SYGVNS. DNA for the CDR3: TGTGCCAGCAGCCCAACGGGCCGCTCTGGAAACACCATATATTTT. This translates into CASSPTGRSGNTIYF.

CDR3 loop: CASSTPGPGTDTQYF. The DNA for the CDR3 is TGTGCCAGCAGTACACCAGGCCCTGGCACAGATACGCAGTATTTT. The chain couples TRBV6-2 or TRBV6-3 to TRBJ2-3, with D hard to call. In germline, CDR1 is MNHEY, CDR2 SVGEGT. V lost 5 bases and J lost 1, with 13 bases in between. The CDR3 is made up of 15 amino acids.

The chain links TRBV27 to TRBJ2-3; D tentatively fits TRBD1 or TRBD2 (6 bases each). V lost 1 base and J lost 0, with 23 bases in between. The CDR3 covers 20 residues. Germline V gene lookup returns CDR1 MNHEY and CDR2 SMNVEV (reference sequence). CDR3 coding DNA: TGTGCCAGCAGTTTATTCCAATACCCGCTCGGGGGCCGTAGCACAGATACGCAGTATTTT. Amino acids: CASSLFQYPLGGRSTDTQYF.

V and J are TRBV6-5 and TRBJ2-3, with D possibly matching TRBD2 (6 bases). This CDR3 has 15 amino acids. The V gene lost 7 bases and the J gene lost 5 bases, with 19 bases spanning the gap. Per germline, CDR1 MNHEY and CDR2 SVGAGI. The chain's CDR3 is CASNPGTFEEDTQYF. The CDR3, as DNA: TGTGCCAGCAATCCCGGGACTTTCGAGGAAGATACGCAGTATTTT.

The chain has TRBV3-1 (or the pseudogene TRBV3-2) and TRBJ2-7; a weak D match, TRBD2 (6 bases). Trimming took off 3 bases at V and 6 bases at J, with 18 bases between the two ends. CDR1 and CDR2 from the germline V gene are LGHDT and YNNKEL (reference sequence). The CDR3 loop spans 15 amino acids. Here the CDR3 reads CASSQGTLKVGEQYF. CDR3 DNA: TGTGCCAGCAGCCAGGGGACTTTGAAGGTTGGCGAGCAGTACTTC.

This clone has more than one count but fewer than ten. V gene TRBV10-1 combines with J gene TRBJ1-2, with 7 bases that match TRBD1. This CDR3 region has 13 residues. V trimming: 11 bases; J trimming: 3 bases; junction bases outside the gene matches: 9. Per the germline V gene, CDR1 is WNHNN and CDR2 is SYGVQD (reference sequence). The CDR3 region is CAGGQELDYGYTF. As DNA, the CDR3 is TGCGCCGGAGGACAGGAACTAGACTATGGCTACACCTTC.

The CDR3 DNA reads TGTGCCAGCAGCTTAGCGGCCGCAGGGTATAGTGATACGCAGTATTTT. Translated: CASSLAAAGYSDTQYF. This chain joins TRBV7-9 and TRBJ2-3; perhaps TRBD1 as D (5 bases). Germline loops: CDR1 SEHNR, CDR2 FQNEAQ (reference sequence). The V and J ends lost 0 bases and 6 bases respectively, with 16 bases between them. This CDR3 comprises 16 residues. Full variable domain (outside the CDR3, taken from reference TRBV7-9 and TRBJ2-3): DTGVSQNPRHKITKRGQNVTFRCDPISEHNRLYWYRQTLGQGPEFLTYFQNEAQLEKSRLLSDRFSAERPKGSFSTLEIQRTEQGDSAMYLCASSLAAAGYSDTQYFGPGTRLTVL.

The chain uses TRBV2 and TRBJ2-7; perhaps TRBD1 as D (5 bases). Germline V gene data show CDR1 as SNHLY and CDR2 as FYNNEI. V lost 4 bases and J 3 bases, leaving 10 bases between the germline ends. There are 13 residues in the CDR3. The CDR3 DNA follows: TGTGCCAGCAGTGGCAGACAGTACTACGAGCAGTACTTC. It yields the protein CASSGRQYYEQYF.